A single T cell receptor beta chain is shown here with its context. This sample was taken from a study of shared clonotypes between healthy human individuals. Loaded into unsorted PBMC replicate PCRs was about 0.3 ug DNA, some 27,000 T cell genomes. Some clones are missing from TCRdb's copy, which holds only in-frame ones; the method was immunoSEQ multiplex PCR. The repertoire holds 490,000 or so clones, with approximately 80% as singletons. Trimming stripped 4 bases from V and 4 bases from J, with 25 bases between. The CDR3 loop spans 18 amino acids. Germline V gene lookup returns CDR1 MDHEN and CDR2 SYDVKM. The donors, all of them Caucasian adults, lived in Nashville, Tennessee. The unsorted samples had some 83 million PBMCs used for genomic DNA.

This receptor was identified in a woman aged 40 to 50 in good health. Some clones in this sample may be carry-over from other donors' samples. Sequencing was performed on PBMCs. This sequence joins TRBV28 and TRBJ1-2; perhaps TRBD1 as D (5 bases). The chain's CDR3 is CASSSYPGGRVAFYGYTF. The CDR3 DNA follows: TGTGCCAGCAGTTCCTACCCCGGGGGGAGGGTTGCGTTCTATGGCTACACCTTC.